This T cell receptor (beta chain) stems from a study of blood T cell repertoires in COVID-19. In the study overall: Material from acute and convalescent COVID-19 was sourced from the United States, Italy and Spain. Sources were T cells, B-cell-depleted T cells, or PBMCs; the material itself was cDNA or gDNA.

There are a few counts of this clone. J gave up 2 bases and V 5 bases, and 15 bases lay outside the gene matches. The germline V gene encodes CDR1 MDHEN and CDR2 SYDVKM. The CDR3 runs 19 residues. Measured with immunoSEQ multiplex PCR; TCRdb has only the in-frame clones, and not every one. The sample shows more than 55,000 clones, about 92% of them seen only once. This receptor was taken from a man over 45 with active COVID-19. Sample: peripheral blood. V usage is TRBV28 and J usage is TRBJ2-6; 7 bases are a match to TRBD1. The CDR3 sequence is CASSATFGTAGAGANVLTF. Written as DNA, the CDR3 is TGTGCCAGCAGTGCGACCTTCGGGACAGCTGGCGCTGGGGCCAACGTCCTGACTTTC.